This TCR beta chain was sequenced during a study of a mutant IDH1 vaccine in newly diagnosed glioma. Study background: Earlier therapy was either radiotherapy, temozolomide, or both, and most got both. General study findings and limits: Pseudoprogression appeared unlinked to shifts in leading peripheral T cell clonotypes.

Only in-frame clones appear in the TCRdb table, and some are missing; sequencing was by immunoSEQ multiplex PCR. The sample yields fewer than 35,000 clones, around 87% seen once. Concerning this clone: Its antigen remains unidentified.

The CDR3 is made up of 15 amino acids. V was trimmed by 8 bases and J by 2 bases, leaving 16 bases between them. CDR1 and CDR2 from the germline V gene are SEHNR and FQNEAQ (reference sequence). The sample's time point: week 11, during vaccination. Each vaccine dose was 300 ug of mutant IDH1 20-mer peptide, with topical imiquimod. The genes are TRBV7-9 and TRBJ1-5; weak D call: TRBD1 (6 bases). The source was PBMCs, collected from a glioma patient whose treatment included an IDH1 peptide vaccine. The sequence was collected from a man aged 18-30 years with glioma. Here the CDR3 reads CASGPGGRGNQPQHF. CDR3 nucleotide sequence: TGTGCCAGCGGACCGGGGGGCCGGGGCAATCAGCCCCAGCATTTT.